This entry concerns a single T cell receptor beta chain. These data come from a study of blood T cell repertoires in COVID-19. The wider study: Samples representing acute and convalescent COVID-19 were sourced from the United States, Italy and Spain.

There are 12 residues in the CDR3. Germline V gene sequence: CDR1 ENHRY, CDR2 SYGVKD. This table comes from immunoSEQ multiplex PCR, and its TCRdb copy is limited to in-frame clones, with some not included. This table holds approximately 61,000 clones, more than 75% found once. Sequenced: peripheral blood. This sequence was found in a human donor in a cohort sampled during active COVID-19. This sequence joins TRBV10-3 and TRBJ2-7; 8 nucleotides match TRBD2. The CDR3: CASGGGSYEQYF. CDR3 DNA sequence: TGTGCATCCGGGGGGGGTTCCTACGAGCAGTACTTC.